This T cell receptor beta chain was identified during a study of T cell repertoires in cytomegalovirus infection. Ten or more counts support this clonotype. Its antigen remains unidentified. TCRdb re-derived calls from the reads in MiXCR, one entry per CDR3 protein. The sample yields 830,000 or so distinct CDR3 sequences, around a third seen once. V was trimmed by 0 bases and J by 1 base, leaving 7 bases between them. CDR1 is SGHTA and CDR2 is FQGNSA in the germline V gene. The CDR3 extends over 15 amino acids. The source of this sequence is a human donor in good health (CMV status not recorded). Some clones in this sample may be carry-over from other donors' samples. The chain couples TRBV7-2 to TRBJ2-4; unclear D gene. The sample here was cultured CD8+ T cells from PBMCs, taken from culture after CMV antigen stimulation. Here the CDR3 DNA reads TGTGCCAGCAGCTTAGCTAGCCCGGCCAAAAACATTCAGTACTTC. Its translation is CASSLASPAKNIQYF.